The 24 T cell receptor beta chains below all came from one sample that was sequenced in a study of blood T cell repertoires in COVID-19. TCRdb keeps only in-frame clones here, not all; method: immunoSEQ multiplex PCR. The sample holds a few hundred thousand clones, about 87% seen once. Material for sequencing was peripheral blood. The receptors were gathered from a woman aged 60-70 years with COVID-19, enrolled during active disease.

The chain's CDR3 is CASSSSRGTYEQYF. CDR3 DNA: TGTGCCAGCAGTTCTTCCCGGGGGACCTACGAGCAGTACTTC. The chain employs TRBV6-2 or TRBV6-3 and TRBJ2-7, with D tentatively TRBD2 (6 bases). The V and J ends lost 4 bases and 2 bases respectively, with 12 bases between them. CDR3 length: 14 amino acids. Germline CDR1 reads MNHEY; CDR2 reads SVGEGT.

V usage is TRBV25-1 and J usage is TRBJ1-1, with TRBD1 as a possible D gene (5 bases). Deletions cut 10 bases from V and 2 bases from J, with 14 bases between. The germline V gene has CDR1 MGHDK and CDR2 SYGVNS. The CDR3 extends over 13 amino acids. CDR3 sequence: CATQGQGNTEAFF. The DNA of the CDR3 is TGTGCCACCCAAGGGCAGGGCAACACTGAAGCTTTCTTT.

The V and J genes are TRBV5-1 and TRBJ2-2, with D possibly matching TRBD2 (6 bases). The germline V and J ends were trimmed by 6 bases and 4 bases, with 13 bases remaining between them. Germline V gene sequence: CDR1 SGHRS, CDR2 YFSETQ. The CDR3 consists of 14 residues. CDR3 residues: CASTGLLSTGELFF. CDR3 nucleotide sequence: TGCGCCAGCACCGGACTACTATCCACCGGGGAGCTGTTTTTT.

In DNA, the CDR3 is TGTGCCAGCAGCGCTACGCGGGGAGTGGGAGAAAAACTGTTTTTT. Its protein is CASSATRGVGEKLFF. The chain has TRBV5-6 and TRBJ1-4; D uncertain. The germline V gene encodes CDR1 SGHDT and CDR2 YYEEEE. Trimming cost V 4 bases and J 8 bases, with 18 bases left between them. The CDR3 extends over 15 amino acids.

The DNA of the CDR3 is TGCGCCAGCAGCTTGGATACAGGCCTAGCCAAAAACATTCAGTACTTC. Amino acid sequence: CASSLDTGLAKNIQYF. The chain recombines TRBV5-1 with TRBJ2-4; possible D gene TRBD1, 5 bases. CDR3 length: 16 amino acids. Germline V lookup: CDR1 SGHRS, CDR2 YFSETQ. The V end was cut by 0 bases, the J end by 0 bases, with 10 bases between.

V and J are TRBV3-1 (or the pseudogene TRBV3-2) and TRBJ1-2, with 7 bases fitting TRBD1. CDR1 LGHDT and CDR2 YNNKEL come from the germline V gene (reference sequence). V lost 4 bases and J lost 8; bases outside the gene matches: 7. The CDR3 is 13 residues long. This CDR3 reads CASSPPGTAGYTF. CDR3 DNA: TGTGCCAGCAGCCCCCCCGGGACAGCGGGCTACACCTTC.

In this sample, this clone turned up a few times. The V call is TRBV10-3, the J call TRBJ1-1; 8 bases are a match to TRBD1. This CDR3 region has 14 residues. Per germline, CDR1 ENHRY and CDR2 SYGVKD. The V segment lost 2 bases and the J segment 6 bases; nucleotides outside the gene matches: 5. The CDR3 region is CAISEQGAKSEAFF. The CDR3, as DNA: TGTGCCATCAGTGAGCAGGGGGCAAAATCTGAAGCTTTCTTT.

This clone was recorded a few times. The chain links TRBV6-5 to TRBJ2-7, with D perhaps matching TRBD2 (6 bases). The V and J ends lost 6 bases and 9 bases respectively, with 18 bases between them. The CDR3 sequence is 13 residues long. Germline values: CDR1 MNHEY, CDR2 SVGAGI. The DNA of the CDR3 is TGTGCCAGCAGGCGGGGCCCCTTCGAGGGGCAGTACTTC. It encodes CASRRGPFEGQYF.

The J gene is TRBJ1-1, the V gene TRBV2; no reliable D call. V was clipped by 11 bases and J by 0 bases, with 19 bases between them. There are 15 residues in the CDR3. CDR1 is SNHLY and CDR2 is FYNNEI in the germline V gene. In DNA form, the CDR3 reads TGTGCCTGCGGGCGGGAACAGCACATGAACACTGAAGCTTTCTTT. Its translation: CACGREQHMNTEAFF. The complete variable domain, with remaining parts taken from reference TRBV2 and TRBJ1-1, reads EPEVTQTPSHQVTQMGQEVILRCVPISNHLYFYWYRQILGQKVEFLVSFYNNEISEKSEIFDDQFSVERPDGSNFTLKIRSTKLEDSAMYFCACGREQHMNTEAFFGQGTRLTVV.

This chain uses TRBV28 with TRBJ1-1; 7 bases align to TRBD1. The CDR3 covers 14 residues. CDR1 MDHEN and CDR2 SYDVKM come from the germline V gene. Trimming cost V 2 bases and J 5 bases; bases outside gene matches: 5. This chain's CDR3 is CASSLRQGGTEAFF. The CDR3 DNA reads TGTGCCAGCAGTTTAAGACAGGGAGGTACTGAAGCTTTCTTT.

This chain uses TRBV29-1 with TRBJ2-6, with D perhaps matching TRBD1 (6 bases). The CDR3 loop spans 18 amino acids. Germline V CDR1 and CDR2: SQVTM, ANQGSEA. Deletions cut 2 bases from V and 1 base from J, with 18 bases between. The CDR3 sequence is CSVESIGQRGSGANVLTF. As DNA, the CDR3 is TGCAGCGTTGAATCCATCGGGCAAAGGGGGTCTGGGGCCAACGTCCTGACTTTC. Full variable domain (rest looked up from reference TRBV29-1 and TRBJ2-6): SAVISQKPSRDICQRGTSLTIQCQVDSQVTMMFWYRQQPGQSLTLIATANQGSEATYESGFVIDKFPISRPNLTFSTLTVSNMSPEDSSIYLCSVESIGQRGSGANVLTFGAGSRLTVL.

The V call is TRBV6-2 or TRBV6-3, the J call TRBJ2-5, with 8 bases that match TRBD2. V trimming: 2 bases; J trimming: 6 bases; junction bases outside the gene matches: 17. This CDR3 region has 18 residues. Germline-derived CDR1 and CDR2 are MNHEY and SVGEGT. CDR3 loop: CASSYEGGSGRQVKTQYF. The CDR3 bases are TGTGCCAGCAGTTACGAGGGTGGGAGCGGGAGACAAGTCAAGACCCAGTACTTC.

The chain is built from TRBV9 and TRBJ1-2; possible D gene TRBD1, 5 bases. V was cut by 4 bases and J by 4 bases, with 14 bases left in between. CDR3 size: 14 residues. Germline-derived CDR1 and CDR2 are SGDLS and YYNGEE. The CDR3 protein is CASSLMGGAYGYTF. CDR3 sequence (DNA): TGTGCCAGCAGCCTCATGGGCGGGGCCTATGGCTACACCTTC.

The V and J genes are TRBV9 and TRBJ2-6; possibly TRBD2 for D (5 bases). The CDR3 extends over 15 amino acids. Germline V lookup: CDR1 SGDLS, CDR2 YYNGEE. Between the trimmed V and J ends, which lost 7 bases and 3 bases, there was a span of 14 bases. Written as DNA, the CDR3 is TGTGCCAGCTCGAGGTTCGCGGGTGGGGCCAACGTCCTGACTTTC. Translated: CASSRFAGGANVLTF. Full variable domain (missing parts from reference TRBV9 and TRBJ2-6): DSGVTQTPKHLITATGQRVTLRCSPRSGDLSVYWYQQSLDQGLQFLIQYYNGEERAKGNILERFSAQQFPDLHSELNLSSLELGDSALYFCASSRFAGGANVLTFGAGSRLTVL.

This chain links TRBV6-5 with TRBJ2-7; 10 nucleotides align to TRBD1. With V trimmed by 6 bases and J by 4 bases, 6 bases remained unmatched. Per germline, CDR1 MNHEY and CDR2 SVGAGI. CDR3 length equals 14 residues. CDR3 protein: CASSQGQGRYEQYF. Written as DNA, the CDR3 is TGTGCCAGCAGCCAGGGACAGGGGCGATACGAGCAGTACTTC.

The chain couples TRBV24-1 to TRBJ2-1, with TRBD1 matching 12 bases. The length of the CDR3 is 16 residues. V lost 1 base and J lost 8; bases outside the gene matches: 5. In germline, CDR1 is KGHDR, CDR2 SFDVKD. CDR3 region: CATSDFSGTGGHEQFF. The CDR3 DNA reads TGTGCCACCAGTGATTTCTCCGGGACAGGGGGCCATGAGCAGTTCTTC.

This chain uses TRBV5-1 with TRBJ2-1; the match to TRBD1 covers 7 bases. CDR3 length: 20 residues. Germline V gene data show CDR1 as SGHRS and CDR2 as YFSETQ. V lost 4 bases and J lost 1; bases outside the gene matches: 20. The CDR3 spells CASSPKGAGSGLGSYNEQFF. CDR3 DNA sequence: TGCGCCAGCAGCCCAAAGGGGGCAGGTTCAGGGCTAGGGTCCTACAATGAGCAGTTCTTC.

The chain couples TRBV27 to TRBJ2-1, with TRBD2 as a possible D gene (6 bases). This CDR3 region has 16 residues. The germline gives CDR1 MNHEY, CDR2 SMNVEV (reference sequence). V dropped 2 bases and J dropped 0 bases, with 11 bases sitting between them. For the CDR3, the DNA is TGTGCCAGCAGTTTACTTGCCGGGAGCTCCTACAATGAGCAGTTCTTC. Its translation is CASSLLAGSSYNEQFF.

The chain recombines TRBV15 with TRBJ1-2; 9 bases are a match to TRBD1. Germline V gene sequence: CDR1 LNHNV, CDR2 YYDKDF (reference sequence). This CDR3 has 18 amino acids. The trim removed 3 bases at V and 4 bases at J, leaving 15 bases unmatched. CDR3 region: CATSRGPPGQGYGYGYTF. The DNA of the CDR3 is TGTGCCACCAGCAGGGGGCCTCCGGGACAGGGATATGGCTATGGCTACACCTTC.

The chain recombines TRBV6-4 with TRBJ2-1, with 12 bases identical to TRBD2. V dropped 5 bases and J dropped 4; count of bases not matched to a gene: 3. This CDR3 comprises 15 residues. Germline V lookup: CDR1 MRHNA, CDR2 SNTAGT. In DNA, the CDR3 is TGTGCCAGCAGTTTGGGACTAGCGGGTTACAATGAGCAGTTCTTC. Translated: CASSLGLAGYNEQFF.

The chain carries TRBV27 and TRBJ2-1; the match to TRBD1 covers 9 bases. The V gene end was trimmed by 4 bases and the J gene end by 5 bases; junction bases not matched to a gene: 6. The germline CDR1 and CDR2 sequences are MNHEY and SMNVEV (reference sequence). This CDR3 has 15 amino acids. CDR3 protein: CASSSPGQGNNEQFF. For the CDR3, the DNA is TGTGCCAGCAGTTCCCCGGGACAGGGTAACAATGAGCAGTTCTTC.

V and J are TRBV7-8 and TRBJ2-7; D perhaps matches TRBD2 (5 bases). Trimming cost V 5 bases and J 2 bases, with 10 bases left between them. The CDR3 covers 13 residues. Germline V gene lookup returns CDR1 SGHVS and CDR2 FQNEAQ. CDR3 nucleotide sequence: TGTGCCAGCAGCCCGGCGGGTCCCTACGAGCAGTACTTC. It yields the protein CASSPAGPYEQYF.

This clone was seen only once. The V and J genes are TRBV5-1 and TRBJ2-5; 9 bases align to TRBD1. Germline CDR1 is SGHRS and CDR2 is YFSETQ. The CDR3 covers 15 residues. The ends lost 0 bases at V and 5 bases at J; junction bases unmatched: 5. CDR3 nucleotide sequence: TGCGCCAGCAGCTTGGAGTGGACAGGGGCCGAGACCCAGTACTTC. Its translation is CASSLEWTGAETQYF.

CDR3 sequence (DNA): TGTGCCAGCAGCCCAAGCCCGGCAGGGCTAGCGGCCTCCTCCTACAATGAGCAGTTCTTC. Its translation: CASSPSPAGLAASSYNEQFF. The chain combines TRBV9 with TRBJ2-1, with 7 nucleotides matching TRBD2. The CDR3 consists of 20 residues. Losses at the gene ends were 4 bases for V and 0 bases for J; bases not matched to a gene: 19. Germline CDR1 and CDR2: SGDLS and YYNGEE. The whole variable domain, filled in from reference TRBV9 and TRBJ2-1, reads DSGVTQTPKHLITATGQRVTLRCSPRSGDLSVYWYQQSLDQGLQFLIQYYNGEERAKGNILERFSAQQFPDLHSELNLSSLELGDSALYFCASSPSPAGLAASSYNEQFFGPGTRLTVL.